This T cell receptor (beta chain) was captured in a study of blood T cell repertoires in COVID-19. Study information: Some COVID-19 samples were acute and others convalescent; all came from the United States, Italy and Spain.

The ends were cut back, 2 bases at V and 5 bases at J, with 10 bases in the middle. Germline V gene lookup returns CDR1 SGHNT and CDR2 YYREEE (reference sequence). This CDR3 is 14 amino acids long. Source study methods: For nucleated cells, counts were estimated from reference gene primer amplification. Clones were read by immunoSEQ multiplex PCR, and TCRdb kept only the in-frame ones, dropping some. That table furnishes V, J and clone size, whereas the DNA furnished D and trimming. The table records approximately 210,000 clones, around four fifths of them present only once. The sequencing input was peripheral blood. The rearrangement links TRBV5-4 to TRBJ2-2, with D possibly TRBD1 on 6 matching bases. This TCR came from a woman in her seventies with active or convalescent COVID-19. The chain's CDR3 is CASSLQGWTGELFF. The CDR3 bases are TGTGCCAGCAGCTTACAGGGCTGGACCGGGGAGCTGTTTTTT.